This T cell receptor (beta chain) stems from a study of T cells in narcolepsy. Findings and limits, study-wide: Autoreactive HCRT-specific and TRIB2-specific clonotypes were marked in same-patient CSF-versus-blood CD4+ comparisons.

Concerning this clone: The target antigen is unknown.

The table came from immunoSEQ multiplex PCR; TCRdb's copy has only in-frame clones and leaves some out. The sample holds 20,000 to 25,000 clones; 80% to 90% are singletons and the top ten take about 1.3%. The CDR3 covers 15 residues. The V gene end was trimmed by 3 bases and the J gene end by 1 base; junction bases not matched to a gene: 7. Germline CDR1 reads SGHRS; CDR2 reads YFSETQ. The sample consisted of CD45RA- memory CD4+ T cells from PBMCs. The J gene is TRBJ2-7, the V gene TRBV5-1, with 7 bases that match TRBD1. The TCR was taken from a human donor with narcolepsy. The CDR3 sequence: CASSSYQGDSYEQYF. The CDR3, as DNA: TGCGCCAGCAGCTCCTATCAGGGGGATTCCTACGAGCAGTACTTC.